The 2 T cell receptor beta chains below all came from one sample that was sequenced in a study of CD8 T cells in Susac syndrome. Random hexamers served to reverse transcribe roughly 0.45 to 1 ug RNA. A single record per CDR3 protein comes from TCRdb applying MiXCR to the immunoSEQ multiplex PCR reads. Found here are some 130,000 distinct CDR3 sequences, roughly 76% of them singletons; the top ten hold 0.51%. Sequencing used CD8+ T cells from PBMCs. All receptors come from a human donor with multiple sclerosis.

This chain connects TRBV10-2 to TRBJ2-7, with D possibly being TRBD2 (6 bases). V was clipped by 0 bases and J by 3 bases, with 6 bases between them. Germline V gives CDR1 WSHSY, CDR2 SAAADI. CDR3 length: 13 residues. The CDR3 DNA reads TGCGCCAGCAGTGAGTCGCGGGGCTACGAGCAGTACGTC. This gives the protein CASSESRGYEQYV.

J is TRBJ2-2 and V is TRBV30; the match to TRBD2 covers 8 bases. The CDR3 extends over 14 amino acids. In germline, CDR1 is GTSNPN, CDR2 SVGIG (reference sequence). V shed 5 bases, J shed 4 bases, and the junction held 6 bases outside the gene matches. The CDR3 loop reads CAWVSGLATGELFF. The CDR3 nucleotides are TGTGCCTGGGTCTCCGGACTAGCCACCGGGGAGCTGTTTTTT.